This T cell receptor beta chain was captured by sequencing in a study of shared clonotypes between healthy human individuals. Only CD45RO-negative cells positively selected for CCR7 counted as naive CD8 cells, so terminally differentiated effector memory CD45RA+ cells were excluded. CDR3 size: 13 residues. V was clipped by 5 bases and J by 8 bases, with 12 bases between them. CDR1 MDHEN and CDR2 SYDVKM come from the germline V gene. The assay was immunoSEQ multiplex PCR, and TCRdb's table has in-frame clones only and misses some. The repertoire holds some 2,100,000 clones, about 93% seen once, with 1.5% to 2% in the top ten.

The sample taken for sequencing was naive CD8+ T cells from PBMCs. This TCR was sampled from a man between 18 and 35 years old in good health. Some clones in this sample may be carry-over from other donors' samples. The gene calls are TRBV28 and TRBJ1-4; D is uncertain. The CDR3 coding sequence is TGTGCCAGCAGTGCGGCGGGCGAGGAAAAACTGTTTTTT. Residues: CASSAAGEEKLFF. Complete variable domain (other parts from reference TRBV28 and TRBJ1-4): DVKVTQSSRYLVKRTGEKVFLECVQDMDHENMFWYRQDPGLGLRLIYFSYDVKMKEKGDIPEGYSVSREKKERFSLILESASTNQTSMYLCASSAAGEEKLFFGSGTQLSVL.